The 14 T cell receptor beta chains reported below all come from one sample, sequenced in a study of OX40 agonist ivuxolimab in advanced cancers. Profiled with immunoSEQ multiplex PCR; TCRdb holds only in-frame clones, not every one. The sample has 70,000 or so clones, 84% seen once. The sequenced sample was CD4+ or CD8+ T cells sorted from blood, obtained in a trial of the OX40 agonist ivuxolimab. The source is an adult with an advanced solid tumor such as melanoma, head and neck, liver or kidney cancer.

The chain employs TRBV7-2 and TRBJ1-6, with D perhaps TRBD1 (5 bases). V lost 3 bases, J lost 7 bases, and 10 bases lay in between. The CDR3 extends over 14 amino acids. Germline CDR1 reads SGHTA; CDR2 reads FQGNSA. The CDR3 DNA follows: TGTGCCAGCAGCTTGCGACAGTCGAATTCACCCCTCCACTTT. It is translated as CASSLRQSNSPLHF.

The gene calls are TRBV5-1 and TRBJ2-3; D unclear. The CDR3 contains 15 residues. Germline loops: CDR1 SGHRS, CDR2 YFSETQ. Trimming shortened V by 10 bases and J by 0 bases, and 18 bases separated the two germline ends. The CDR3 DNA sequence: TGCGCCTCAGGCCGGGCAGCAAGTAGCACAGATACGCAGTATTTT. Its translation: CASGRAASSTDTQYF.

This clone has just one count. The chain combines TRBV7-8 with TRBJ1-1; D gene uncertain. Trimming removed 4 bases from V and 6 bases from J, with 15 bases in between. This CDR3 has 14 amino acids. Germline CDR1 reads SGHVS; CDR2 reads FQNEAQ. DNA for the CDR3: TGTGCCAGCAGCTCTTCGCTGGGAGTCCCTGAAGCTTTCTTT. Encoded protein: CASSSSLGVPEAFF.

V gene TRBV9 combines with J gene TRBJ2-2; no reliable D call. The V gene's germline CDR1 is SGDLS and CDR2 YYNGEE. The V end was cut by 0 bases, the J end by 3 bases, with 9 bases between. The CDR3 totals 15 residues. CDR3 sequence: CASSVGLADTGELFF. The CDR3 nucleotides read TGTGCCAGCAGCGTAGGATTAGCAGACACCGGGGAGCTGTTTTTT.

This chain uses TRBV27 with TRBJ2-1; D might be TRBD1 (5 bases). V shed 3 bases and J shed 0 bases, with 9 bases lying between them. The germline V gene encodes CDR1 MNHEY and CDR2 SMNVEV (reference sequence). The CDR3 has 15 residues. DNA for the CDR3: TGTGCCAGCAGTTTTCAGGGCCTCTCCTACAATGAGCAGTTCTTC. Amino acid sequence: CASSFQGLSYNEQFF.

V usage is TRBV7-6 and J usage is TRBJ2-5; 7 bases agree with TRBD1. After removal of 6 bases from V and 5 bases from J, the junction contained 12 bases not matched to a gene. CDR1 is SGHVS and CDR2 is FNYEAQ in the germline V gene. The CDR3 consists of 15 residues. CDR3 sequence (DNA): TGTGCCAGCAGTTTTGACAGGGATCCTTTGGAGACCCAGTACTTC. Its protein product is CASSFDRDPLETQYF. The whole variable domain, filled in from reference TRBV7-6 and TRBJ2-5, reads GAGVSQSPRYKVTKRGQDVALRCDPISGHVSLYWYRQALGQGPEFLTYFNYEAQQDKSGLPNDRFSAERPEGSISTLTIQRTEQRDSAMYRCASSFDRDPLETQYFGPGTRLLVL.

The chain couples TRBV19 to TRBJ2-5; no clear D. Germline-derived CDR1 and CDR2 are LNHDA and SQIVND (reference sequence). This CDR3 spans 13 amino acids. V lost 8 bases and J 0 bases, leaving 10 bases between the germline ends. CDR3 nucleotides: TGTGCCAGTGGGATGCGACACCAAGAGACCCAGTACTTC. Its translation: CASGMRHQETQYF. The full variable domain, completed using reference TRBV19 and TRBJ2-5, is DGGITQSPKYLFRKEGQNVTLSCEQNLNHDAMYWYRQDPGQGLRLIYYSQIVNDFQKGDIAEGYSVSREKKESFPLTVTSAQKNPTAFYLCASGMRHQETQYFGPGTRLLVL.

This clone was recorded a few times. This sequence joins TRBV7-6 and TRBJ2-7; 9 positions match TRBD1. CDR3 length: 15 residues. Trimming cost V 4 bases and J 4 bases; bases outside gene matches: 8. Germline V CDR1 and CDR2: SGHVS, FNYEAQ. CDR3 residues: CASSSQDRGVYEQYF. DNA for the CDR3: TGTGCCAGCAGCTCACAGGACAGGGGTGTTTACGAGCAGTACTTC.

This chain uses TRBV6-1 with TRBJ1-4; 12 nucleotides match TRBD1. The germline V gene has CDR1 MNHNS and CDR2 SASEGT. V lost 6 bases and J lost 6; bases outside the gene matches: 5. This CDR3 contains 15 residues. This CDR3 is CASSPGTGGYEKLFF. CDR3 sequence (DNA): TGTGCCAGCAGCCCCGGGACAGGGGGCTATGAAAAACTGTTTTTT.

J is TRBJ2-3 and V is TRBV28, with a possible D match to TRBD1 (5 bases). The V gene's germline CDR1 is MDHEN and CDR2 SYDVKM. This CDR3 is 15 amino acids long. V lost 0 bases and J lost 0, with 7 bases in between. The CDR3 is CASSLWTASTDTQYF. In nucleotides, the CDR3 is TGTGCCAGCAGTTTATGGACAGCGAGCACAGATACGCAGTATTTT.

The rearrangement joins TRBV19 to TRBJ2-1, with 9 positions matching TRBD2. Unmatched junction bases numbered 7, after V lost 3 bases and J lost 7 bases. The CDR3 covers 15 residues. Germline V gene lookup returns CDR1 LNHDA and CDR2 SQIVND (reference sequence). The CDR3 DNA reads as TGTGCCAGTAGTATCACGGGAGCGGGGGGAAATGAGCAGTTCTTC. Residues: CASSITGAGGNEQFF.

The chain couples TRBV5-5 to TRBJ2-2, with 7 nucleotides matching TRBD1. Germline CDR1 is SGHKS and CDR2 is YYEKEE (reference sequence). The CDR3 contains 15 residues. V was pared by 2 bases and J by 7 bases, with 8 bases of the junction left unmatched. The CDR3 sequence: CASSLRQGEGGELFF. In DNA, the CDR3 is TGTGCCAGCAGCTTACGACAGGGTGAAGGCGGGGAGCTGTTTTTT.

In its sample, this clone was seen once. The V gene is TRBV2, the J gene TRBJ1-3; D uncertain. V lost 7 bases to trimming and J lost 5 bases, with 9 bases between them. The V gene's germline CDR1 is SNHLY and CDR2 FYNNEI. This CDR3 is 12 amino acids long. The CDR3 here is CASNMRRNTIYF. Here the CDR3 DNA reads TGTGCCAGCAACATGAGGAGAAACACCATATATTTT.

The rearrangement links TRBV6-6 to TRBJ2-2; 14 bases fit TRBD2. The germline V gene has CDR1 MNHNY and CDR2 SVGAGI (reference sequence). V trimming: 7 bases; J trimming: 7 bases; junction bases outside the gene matches: 5. This CDR3 contains 15 residues. CDR3 residues: CASKGTSGSFGELFF. CDR3 DNA: TGTGCCAGCAAGGGGACTAGCGGGAGCTTCGGGGAGCTGTTTTTT.